This TCR beta chain was identified in a study of PD-1 blockade in classical Hodgkin lymphoma. Germline V lookup: CDR1 LGHNA, CDR2 YNFKEQ. The V gene lost 2 bases and the J gene lost 1 base, with 14 bases spanning the gap. The length of the CDR3 is 16 residues. After autologous stem cell transplantation all patients relapsed, and prior brentuximab vedotin exposure differed between cohorts. The table came from immunoSEQ multiplex PCR; TCRdb's copy has only in-frame clones and leaves some out. Here the sample spans a few thousand clones, about 71% being singletons. Sample: peripheral blood mononuclear cells (PBMCs), taken before the second cycle of nivolumab. The chain uses TRBV4-2 and TRBJ2-5; a possible D gene is TRBD2 (6 bases). The receptor was derived from a human donor with classical Hodgkin lymphoma. CDR3 sequence: CASSQSTGSGQETQYF. The CDR3 coding sequence is TGTGCCAGCAGCCAATCAACCGGTAGCGGCCAAGAGACCCAGTACTTC.